A single sample is the source of the 28 T cell receptor beta chains below, sequenced in a study of spatial heterogeneity in lung cancer. As to time point: sample taken at primary tumor resection. No antigen is known for these receptors. Findings and caveats of the study: Expanded alpha and beta TCR counts within tumors tracked tumor mutation counts.

TCRdb itself ran the 5' RACE reads through MiXCR, one entry per CDR3 protein. The sample holds some 100,000 distinct CDR3 sequences, roughly 4.5% seen once. The source material was lung tumor tissue, sampled at surgery. These receptors originate from a male donor with early-stage non-small cell lung cancer.

The chain uses TRBV5-1 and TRBJ2-3; D is unresolved. The CDR3 contains 14 residues. V was cut by 2 bases and J by 5 bases, with 12 bases left in between. Germline V gene data show CDR1 as SGHRS and CDR2 as YFSETQ. CDR3 DNA: TGCGCCAGCAGCTTAGGCAGCCAGCGAGATACGCAGTATTTT. Translation gives CASSLGSQRDTQYF.

This clonotype appeared many times. This chain connects TRBV28 to TRBJ1-5; D ambiguous. With 0 bases removed from V and 7 bases from J, the gap between germline ends came to 16 bases. This CDR3 is 16 amino acids long. The V gene's germline CDR1 is MDHEN and CDR2 SYDVKM. The CDR3: CASSLWSLRLRQPQHF. Here the CDR3 DNA reads TGTGCCAGCAGTTTATGGTCCCTCCGCTTGCGGCAGCCCCAGCATTTT.

This clonotype has at least ten counts. The chain employs TRBV5-8 and TRBJ2-7; TRBD1 is a possible D gene (5 bases). The CDR3 consists of 13 residues. Trimming left V 0 bases short and J 6 bases short, with 10 bases between. The germline gives CDR1 SGHTS, CDR2 YDEGEE. CDR3 sequence reads: CASSLVAGLEQYF. The CDR3 DNA is TGTGCCAGCAGCTTGGTAGCAGGGCTCGAGCAGTACTTC. The whole variable domain, remainder taken from reference TRBV5-8 and TRBJ2-7, is EAGVTQSPTHLIKTRGQQATLRCSPISGHTSVYWYQQALGLGLQFLLWYDEGEERNRGNFPPRFSGRQFPNYSSELNVNALELEDSALYLCASSLVAGLEQYFGPGTRLTVT.

This clonotype occurred many times. The chain employs TRBV6-6 and TRBJ1-1, with D uncertain. The V gene lost 1 base and the J gene lost 1 base, with 7 bases spanning the gap. Germline V CDR1 and CDR2: MNHNY, SVGAGI (reference sequence). The CDR3 sequence is 14 residues long. CDR3 sequence reads: CASSYFTPNTEAFF. The CDR3 bases are TGTGCCAGCAGTTACTTCACACCGAACACTGAAGCTTTCTTT.

As regards this clonotype: This could be a read error, since a much larger clone is one nucleotide away. The rearrangement uses TRBV5-5 and TRBJ2-1, with D unclear. CDR3 size: 15 residues. Germline CDR1 is SGHKS and CDR2 is YYEKEE (reference sequence). CDR3 sequence (DNA): TGTGCCAGCAGCACCTTTGCGGTGATATACAATGAGCAGATCTTC. Translation: CASSTFAVIYNEQIF. Using reference TRBV5-5 and TRBJ2-1 for the parts outside the CDR3, the full variable domain is DAGVTQSPTHLIKTRGQQVTLRCSPISGHKSVSWYQQVLGQGPQFIFQYYEKEERGRGNFPDRFSARQFPNYSSELNVNALLLGDSALYLCASSTFAVIYNEQIFGPGTRLTVL.

This clonotype occurred many times. The rearrangement joins TRBV3-1 to TRBJ2-2, with D perhaps TRBD1 or TRBD2 (6 bases each). V dropped 4 bases and J dropped 3 bases, with 15 bases sitting between them. Germline V CDR1 and CDR2: LGHDT, YNNKEL (reference sequence). The CDR3 consists of 16 residues. The CDR3 region is CASSPHREVDTGELFF. DNA of the CDR3: TGTGCCAGCAGCCCCCACAGGGAGGTTGACACCGGGGAGCTGTTTTTT.

This clonotype was seen ten or more times. This chain connects TRBV6-1 to TRBJ1-2; a possible D gene is TRBD1 (6 bases). The CDR3 sequence is 13 residues long. Germline CDR1 and CDR2: MNHNS and SASEGT. Trimming removed 8 bases from V and 4 bases from J, with 14 bases in between. The CDR3 sequence: CASQTTGIYGYTF. The DNA for the CDR3 is TGTGCCAGCCAGACGACAGGAATCTATGGCTACACCTTC.

This clonotype was recorded many times. The chain is built from TRBV12-3 or TRBV12-4 and TRBJ2-7; D is possibly TRBD1 (5 bases). The CDR3 is 13 residues long. Deletions cut 3 bases from V and 4 bases from J, with 10 bases between. The CDR3 DNA reads TGTGCCAGCAGTTTCGACAGAATATACGAGCAGTACTTC. Its translation: CASSFDRIYEQYF.

This clonotype was observed many times. The chain uses TRBV5-6 and TRBJ1-1, with D perhaps TRBD1 (6 bases). The CDR3 spans 14 residues. CDR1 and CDR2 (germline): SGHDT, YYEEEE. V gave up 4 bases and J gave up 4 bases, with 14 bases separating them. This CDR3 reads CASSTRGGGTEAFF. CDR3 coding DNA: TGTGCCAGCAGCACCAGAGGGGGTGGCACTGAAGCTTTCTTT.

This clonotype was counted ten times or more. The J gene is TRBJ1-5, the V gene TRBV2, with TRBD1 matching 7 bases. The V segment lost 8 bases and the J segment 0 bases; nucleotides outside the gene matches: 7. The germline V gene encodes CDR1 SNHLY and CDR2 FYNNEI. This CDR3 is built from 15 residues. The CDR3 DNA follows: TGTGCCAGCGCGACAGGGCGTTATAGCAATCAGCCCCAGCATTTT. This encodes CASATGRYSNQPQHF.

This clonotype was seen many times. This rearrangement joins TRBV11-3 to TRBJ2-2; perhaps TRBD1 as D (5 bases). The CDR3 consists of 16 residues. Trimming took 4 bases from V and 0 from J, leaving 12 bases between them. The germline gives CDR1 SGHNT, CDR2 YENEEA. The CDR3 sequence is CASSSDINANTGELFF. CDR3 nucleotide sequence: TGTGCCAGCAGCTCGGACATAAACGCGAACACCGGGGAGCTGTTTTTT.

This clonotype was seen at least ten times. The gene calls are TRBV29-1 and TRBJ1-2, with D hard to call. Germline V gives CDR1 SQVTM, CDR2 ANQGSEA. The ends were cut back, 5 bases at V and 4 bases at J, with 14 bases in the middle. There are 13 residues in the CDR3. The DNA of the CDR3 is TGCAGCGTTTATTCAGACAAGCTCTATGGCTACACCTTC. Residues: CSVYSDKLYGYTF.

This clonotype has at least ten counts. J is TRBJ2-7 and V is TRBV14, with 10 positions matching TRBD1. This CDR3 contains 15 residues. The V gene end was trimmed by 4 bases and the J gene end by 3 bases; junction bases not matched to a gene: 6. Germline CDR1 reads SGHDN; CDR2 reads FVKESK. The CDR3 DNA follows: TGTGCCAGCAGCCCCCCTGGACAGGGGGGCTACGAGCAGTACTTC. Translation: CASSPPGQGGYEQYF.

This clonotype occurred many times. V usage is TRBV7-2 and J usage is TRBJ1-1, with D perhaps TRBD1 (5 bases). Trimming took 1 base from V and 4 from J, leaving 19 bases between them. The CDR3 length is 17 residues. Germline V gene data show CDR1 as SGHTA and CDR2 as FQGNSA. Here the CDR3 DNA reads TGTGCCAGCAGCTTAGATCCCCCCTTTTGGGGGATCACTGAAGCTTTCTTT. Translation: CASSLDPPFWGITEAFF. Variable domain in full (rest from reference TRBV7-2 and TRBJ1-1): GAGVSQSPSNKVTEKGKDVELRCDPISGHTALYWYRQSLGQGLEFLIYFQGNSAPDKSGLPSDRFSAERTGGSVSTLTIQRTQQEDSAVYLCASSLDPPFWGITEAFFGQGTRLTVV.

This clonotype was counted many times. The rearrangement links TRBV28 to TRBJ2-7; TRBD2 is a possible D gene (6 bases). V shed 5 bases and J shed 6 bases, with 11 bases lying between them. CDR1 MDHEN and CDR2 SYDVKM come from the germline V gene. This CDR3 is 12 amino acids long. In nucleotides, the CDR3 is TGTGCCAGCAGTCACCCCGGGGGCGAGCAGTACTTC. This encodes CASSHPGGEQYF.

In nucleotides, the CDR3 is TGTGCCACCAGCAGAGATAGGGTCAGGACAGATACGCAGTATTTT. Translated, it gives CATSRDRVRTDTQYF. This chain links TRBV15 with TRBJ2-3; D is unclear. Trimming removed 0 bases from V and 3 bases from J, with 10 bases in between. Germline values: CDR1 LNHNV, CDR2 YYDKDF (reference sequence). The CDR3 has 15 residues.

This clonotype has a count of ten or more. V and J are TRBV29-1 and TRBJ2-5, with D unresolved. Germline CDR1 and CDR2: SQVTM and ANQGSEA. Deletions cut 5 bases from V and 5 bases from J, with 9 bases between. The CDR3 consists of 11 residues. The CDR3 sequence: CSVSGMETQYF. CDR3 DNA sequence: TGCAGCGTTTCTGGGATGGAGACCCAGTACTTC. The whole variable domain, filled in from reference TRBV29-1 and TRBJ2-5, reads SAVISQKPSRDICQRGTSLTIQCQVDSQVTMMFWYRQQPGQSLTLIATANQGSEATYESGFVIDKFPISRPNLTFSTLTVSNMSPEDSSIYLCSVSGMETQYFGPGTRLLVL.

The genes are TRBV28 and TRBJ2-7; maybe TRBD2 (7 bases). Germline loops: CDR1 MDHEN, CDR2 SYDVKM. V was trimmed by 10 bases and J by 7 bases, leaving 20 bases between them. The length of the CDR3 is 13 residues. The CDR3 nucleotides are TGTGCCACCACCCCCGCGGGGGCGAGAGAGCAGTACTTC. Translated: CATTPAGAREQYF.

This clonotype was seen at least ten times. This CDR3 reads CASGSPKGSGSSYNEQFF. The CDR3 DNA reads TGTGCTAGTGGTTCGCCCAAGGGGAGCGGTAGCTCCTACAATGAGCAGTTCTTC. The chain combines TRBV12-5 with TRBJ2-1; D tentatively reads TRBD1 or TRBD2 (5 bases each). Germline CDR1 reads LGHNT; CDR2 reads FRNRAP. The V end was cut by 4 bases, the J end by 0 bases, with 19 bases between. The CDR3 has 18 amino acids.

The genes are TRBV29-1 and TRBJ2-1, with D possibly matching TRBD2 (6 bases). Between the trimmed V and J ends, which lost 5 bases and 4 bases, there was a span of 12 bases. The CDR3 length is 13 residues. Germline assignment: CDR1 SQVTM and CDR2 ANQGSEA. The CDR3 DNA is TGCAGCGTTAAGTCGGAGGGGTACAATGAGCAGTTCTTC. Residues: CSVKSEGYNEQFF.

This clonotype has a count of ten or more. The V call is TRBV3-1, the J call TRBJ2-3; 9 positions agree with TRBD2. The CDR3 totals 17 residues. J lost 2 bases, V lost 0 bases, and 6 bases had no gene match. Germline CDR1 is LGHDT and CDR2 is YNNKEL (reference sequence). CDR3 residues: CASSQDGLAHITDTQYF. The CDR3 DNA is TGTGCCAGCAGCCAAGATGGACTAGCGCATATCACAGATACGCAGTATTTT.

This clonotype has ten or more counts. CDR3 residues: CSAHSGSYTQYF. As DNA, the CDR3 is TGCAGTGCTCATAGCGGGAGCTATACGCAGTATTTT. V and J are TRBV20-1 and TRBJ2-3; 9 bases align to TRBD2. This CDR3 has 12 residues. Germline CDR1 DFQATT, CDR2 SNEGSKA (reference sequence). Trimming cost V 5 bases and J 7 bases; bases outside gene matches: 4.

Many counts were recorded for this clonotype. The chain employs TRBV7-2 and TRBJ1-2, with D perhaps matching TRBD1 (5 bases). In germline, CDR1 is SGHTA, CDR2 FQGNSA. CDR3 size: 14 residues. Between the trimmed V and J ends, which lost 3 bases and 0 bases, there was a span of 8 bases. CDR3: CASSLRQTNYGYTF. In nucleotides, the CDR3 is TGTGCCAGCAGCTTGAGACAGACTAACTATGGCTACACCTTC.

This clonotype was detected ten times or more. The chain uses TRBV4-2 and TRBJ1-2, with D hard to call. This CDR3 is 16 amino acids long. The ends were cut back, 2 bases at V and 4 bases at J, with 17 bases in the middle. Germline CDR1 reads LGHNA; CDR2 reads YNFKEQ. CDR3 DNA: TGTGCCAGCAGCCAACCAATGAGGCTTTCACCCTATGGCTACACCTTC. Protein sequence: CASSQPMRLSPYGYTF.

This clonotype was recorded many times. The gene calls are TRBV6-4 and TRBJ1-2, with D unresolved. The V gene lost 4 bases and the J gene lost 7 bases, with 13 bases spanning the gap. The CDR3 length is 13 residues. Per germline, CDR1 MRHNA and CDR2 SNTAGT. CDR3 DNA: TGTGCCAGCAGTGCTACAAAAACCTCTGGCTACACCTTC. Translation gives CASSATKTSGYTF.

This clonotype was recorded many times. V is TRBV4-1 and J is TRBJ1-4, with TRBD1 matching over 8 bases. Germline V gene lookup returns CDR1 MGHRA and CDR2 YSYEKL. Trimming removed 5 bases from V and 8 bases from J; junction bases left unmatched: 10. The CDR3 loop spans 15 amino acids. CDR3 DNA sequence: TGCGCCAGCAGCTGGGCGGTGGGGACAGGCGAAAAACTGTTTTTT. Its translation: CASSWAVGTGEKLFF.

The gene calls are TRBV28 and TRBJ2-3; 13 bases line up with TRBD2. V lost 4 bases and J lost 4; bases outside the gene matches: 5. Germline V gene sequence: CDR1 MDHEN, CDR2 SYDVKM. CDR3 length: 16 amino acids. In nucleotides, the CDR3 is TGTGCCAGCAGTTGGACTAGCGGGAGTGGTGCAGATACGCAGTATTTT. Its protein product is CASSWTSGSGADTQYF.

This clonotype was detected many times. V is TRBV4-1 and J is TRBJ2-5; D gene unclear. This CDR3 is built from 13 residues. Germline loops: CDR1 MGHRA, CDR2 YSYEKL. Between the trimmed V and J ends, which lost 8 bases and 1 base, there was a span of 11 bases. This chain's CDR3 is CASSGATQETQYF. The CDR3 coding sequence is TGCGCCAGCTCAGGTGCGACCCAAGAGACCCAGTACTTC.